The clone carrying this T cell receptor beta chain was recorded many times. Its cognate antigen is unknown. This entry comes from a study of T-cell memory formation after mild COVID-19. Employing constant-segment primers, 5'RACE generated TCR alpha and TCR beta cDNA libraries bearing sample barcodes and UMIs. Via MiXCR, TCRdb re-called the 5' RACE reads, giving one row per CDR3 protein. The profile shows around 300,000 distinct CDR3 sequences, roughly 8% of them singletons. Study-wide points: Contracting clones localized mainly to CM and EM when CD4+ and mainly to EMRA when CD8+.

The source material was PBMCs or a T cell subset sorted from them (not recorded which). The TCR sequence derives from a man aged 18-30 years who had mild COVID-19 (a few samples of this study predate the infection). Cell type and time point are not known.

The CDR3 loop reads CASSQDRGVGANVLTF. For the CDR3, the DNA is TGCGCCAGCAGCCAAGATAGAGGGGTAGGGGCCAACGTCCTGACTTTC. J is TRBJ2-6 and V is TRBV4-3; perhaps D is TRBD1 or TRBD2 (5 bases each). The V end lost 0 bases, the J end lost 4 bases, and 10 bases lay between the germline ends. Germline V gives CDR1 LGHNA, CDR2 YSLEER. The CDR3 totals 16 residues.